This entry is about one T cell receptor beta chain. The data were obtained in a study of early T cells in non-severe SARS-CoV-2 infection. V was pared by 2 bases and J by 5 bases, with 9 bases between. This CDR3 region has 14 residues. The V gene's germline CDR1 is MNHEY and CDR2 SVGEGT. One entry per CDR3 protein, called by TCRdb with MiXCR from the 5' RACE reads. Of nearly 45,000 distinct CDR3 sequences detected, around 10% appear once; the ten largest clones hold roughly a fifth. Input material: whole blood. The TCR comes from an adult who was a healthcare worker with PCR-confirmed SARS-CoV-2 infection or an uninfected control (not recorded which). V usage is TRBV6-2 or TRBV6-3 and J usage is TRBJ2-2; no definite D call. This CDR3 reads CASSYSRPTGELFF. The CDR3 nucleotides read TGTGCCAGCAGTTACAGTAGGCCAACCGGGGAGCTGTTTTTT.